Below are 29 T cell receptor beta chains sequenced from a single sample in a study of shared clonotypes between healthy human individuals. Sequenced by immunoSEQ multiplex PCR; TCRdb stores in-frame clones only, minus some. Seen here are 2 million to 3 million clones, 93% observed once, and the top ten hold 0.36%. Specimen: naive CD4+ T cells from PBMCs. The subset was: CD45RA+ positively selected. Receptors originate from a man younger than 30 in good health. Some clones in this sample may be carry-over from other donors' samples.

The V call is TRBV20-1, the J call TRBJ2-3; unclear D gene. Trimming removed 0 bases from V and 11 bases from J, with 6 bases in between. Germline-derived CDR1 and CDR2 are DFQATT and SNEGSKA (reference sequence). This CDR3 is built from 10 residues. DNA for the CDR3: TGCAGTGCTAGAGATCGGTGGCAGTATTTT. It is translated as CSARDRWQYF.

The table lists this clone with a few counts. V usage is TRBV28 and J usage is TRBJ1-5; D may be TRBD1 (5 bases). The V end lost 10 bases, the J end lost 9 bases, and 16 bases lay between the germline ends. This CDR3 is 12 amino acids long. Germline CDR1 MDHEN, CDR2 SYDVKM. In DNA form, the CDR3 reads TGTGCCACCGCCAGGGACTCTAGGCCCCAGCATTTT. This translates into CATARDSRPQHF.

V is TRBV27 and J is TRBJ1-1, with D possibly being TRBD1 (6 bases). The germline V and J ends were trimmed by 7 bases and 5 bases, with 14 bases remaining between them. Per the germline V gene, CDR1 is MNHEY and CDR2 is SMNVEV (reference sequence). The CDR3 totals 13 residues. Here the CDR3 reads CASISGQRTEAFF. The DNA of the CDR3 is TGTGCCAGCATTTCCGGACAGAGGACTGAAGCTTTCTTT.

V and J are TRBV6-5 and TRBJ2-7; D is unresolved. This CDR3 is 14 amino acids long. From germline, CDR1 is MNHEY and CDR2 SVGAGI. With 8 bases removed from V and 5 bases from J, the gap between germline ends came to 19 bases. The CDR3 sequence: CASGYGPLDDEQYF. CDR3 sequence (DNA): TGTGCCAGCGGATACGGCCCTCTTGACGACGAGCAGTACTTC.

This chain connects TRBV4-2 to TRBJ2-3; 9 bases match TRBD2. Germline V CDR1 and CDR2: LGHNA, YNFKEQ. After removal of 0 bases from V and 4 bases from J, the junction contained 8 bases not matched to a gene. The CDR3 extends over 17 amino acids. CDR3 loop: CASSQERRGGRADTQYF. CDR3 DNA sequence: TGTGCCAGCAGCCAAGAAAGAAGGGGCGGGAGGGCAGATACGCAGTATTTT.

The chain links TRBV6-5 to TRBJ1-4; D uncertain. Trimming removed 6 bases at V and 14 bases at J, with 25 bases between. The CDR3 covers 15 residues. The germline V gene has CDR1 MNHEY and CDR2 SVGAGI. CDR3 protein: CASSPNGVDRKVLFF. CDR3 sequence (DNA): TGTGCCAGCAGCCCAAACGGGGTAGACCGCAAGGTCCTGTTTTTT.

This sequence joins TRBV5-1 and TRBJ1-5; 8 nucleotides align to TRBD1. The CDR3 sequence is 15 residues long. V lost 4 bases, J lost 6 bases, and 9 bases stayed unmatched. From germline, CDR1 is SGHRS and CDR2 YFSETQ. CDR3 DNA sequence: TGCGCCAGCAGCCGAGAAGGACAGGGAGGTCAGCCCCAGCATTTT. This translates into CASSREGQGGQPQHF. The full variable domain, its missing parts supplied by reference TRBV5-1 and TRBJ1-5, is KAGVTQTPRYLIKTRGQQVTLSCSPISGHRSVSWYQQTPGQGLQFLFEYFSETQRNKGNFPGRFSGRQFSNSRSEMNVSTLELGDSALYLCASSREGQGGQPQHFGDGTRLSIL.

The CDR3 here is CASSEAGTKRNNEQFF. The CDR3 DNA is TGTGCCAGCAGTGAAGCGGGGACCAAAAGAAACAATGAGCAGTTCTTC. The chain is built from TRBV6-1 and TRBJ2-1; D is possibly TRBD1 or TRBD2 (5 bases each). CDR1 and CDR2 from the germline V gene are MNHNS and SASEGT. CDR3 length: 16 residues. Trimming removed 0 bases from V and 5 bases from J, with 14 bases in between.

The CDR3 DNA follows: TGTGCCAGCTCACCACCGGGGACCCGTAATGAAAAACTGTTTTTT. It translates to CASSPPGTRNEKLFF. The rearrangement joins TRBV18 to TRBJ1-4, with a weak D call TRBD1 (5 bases). This CDR3 is 15 amino acids long. Germline CDR1 and CDR2: KGHSH and LQKENI. V was shortened by 0 bases and J by 4 bases, with 9 bases between the two germline ends.

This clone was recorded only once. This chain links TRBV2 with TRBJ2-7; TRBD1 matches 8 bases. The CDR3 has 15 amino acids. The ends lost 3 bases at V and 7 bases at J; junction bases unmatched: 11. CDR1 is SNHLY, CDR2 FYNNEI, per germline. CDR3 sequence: CASSDRQGPLGEQYF. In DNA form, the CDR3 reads TGTGCCAGCAGTGATCGACAGGGGCCCTTGGGGGAGCAGTACTTC.

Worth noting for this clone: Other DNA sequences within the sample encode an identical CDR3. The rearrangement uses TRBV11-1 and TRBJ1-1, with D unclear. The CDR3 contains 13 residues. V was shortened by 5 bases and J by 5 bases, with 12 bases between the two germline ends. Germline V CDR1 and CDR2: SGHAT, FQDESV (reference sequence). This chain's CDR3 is CASSLEGGTEAFF. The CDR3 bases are TGTGCCAGCAGCCTCGAAGGTGGAACTGAAGCTTTCTTT.

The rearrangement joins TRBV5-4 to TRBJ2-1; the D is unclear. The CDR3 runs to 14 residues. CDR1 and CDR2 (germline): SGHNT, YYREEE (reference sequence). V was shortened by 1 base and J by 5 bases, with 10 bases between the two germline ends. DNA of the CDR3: TGTGCCAGCAGCTTGAGGTCTACAAACAATGAGCAGTTCTTC. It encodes CASSLRSTNNEQFF.

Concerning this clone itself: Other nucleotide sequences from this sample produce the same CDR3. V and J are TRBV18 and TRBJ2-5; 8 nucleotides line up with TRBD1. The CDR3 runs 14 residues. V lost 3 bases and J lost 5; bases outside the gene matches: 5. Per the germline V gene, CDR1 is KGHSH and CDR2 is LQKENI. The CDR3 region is CASSPAGGGETQYF. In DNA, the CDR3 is TGTGCCAGCTCACCCGCAGGGGGCGGGGAGACCCAGTACTTC.

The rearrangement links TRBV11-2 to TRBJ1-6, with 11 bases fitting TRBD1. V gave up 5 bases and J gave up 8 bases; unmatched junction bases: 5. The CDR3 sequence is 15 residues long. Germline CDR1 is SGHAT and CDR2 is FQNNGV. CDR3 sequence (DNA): TGTGCCAGCAGCCGACCGGGACAGGGGGATTCACCCCTCCACTTT. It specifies CASSRPGQGDSPLHF.

The DNA for the CDR3 is TGTGCCAGCAGCTTAGGCGCAGGGGACCGCACAGATACGCAGTATTTT. Its translation is CASSLGAGDRTDTQYF. The chain has TRBV5-4 and TRBJ2-3, with a tentative D call TRBD1 (6 bases). This CDR3 has 16 amino acids. Germline loops: CDR1 SGHNT, CDR2 YYREEE (reference sequence). Trimming took 2 bases from V and 1 from J, leaving 14 bases between them.

The CDR3 DNA is TGTGCCAGCAGCTTAGGACGGGGGCGCGAGTCTGGCTACACCTTC. Translating it yields CASSLGRGRESGYTF. The chain combines TRBV11-2 with TRBJ1-2; TRBD1 is a possible D gene (6 bases). Trimming stripped 1 base from V and 7 bases from J, with 16 bases between. CDR1 is SGHAT, CDR2 FQNNGV, per germline. The CDR3 is 15 residues long.

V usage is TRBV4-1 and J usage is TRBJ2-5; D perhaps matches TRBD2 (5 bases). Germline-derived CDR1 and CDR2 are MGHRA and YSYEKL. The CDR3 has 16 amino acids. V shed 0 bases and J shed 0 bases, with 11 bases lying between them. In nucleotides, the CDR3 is TGCGCCAGCAGCCAAGATTGGGTGCGGGACCAAGAGACCCAGTACTTC. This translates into CASSQDWVRDQETQYF.

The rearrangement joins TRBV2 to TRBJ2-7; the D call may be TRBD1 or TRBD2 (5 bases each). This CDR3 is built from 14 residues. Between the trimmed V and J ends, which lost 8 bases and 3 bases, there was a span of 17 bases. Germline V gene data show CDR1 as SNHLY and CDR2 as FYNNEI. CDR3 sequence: CASGVGRTYYEQYF. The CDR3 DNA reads TGTGCCAGCGGTGTGGGACGGACCTACTACGAGCAGTACTTC.

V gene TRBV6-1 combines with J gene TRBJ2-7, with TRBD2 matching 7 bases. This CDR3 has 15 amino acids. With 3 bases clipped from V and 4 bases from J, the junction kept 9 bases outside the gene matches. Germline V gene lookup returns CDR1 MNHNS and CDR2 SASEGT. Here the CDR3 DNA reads TGTGCCAGCAGTGACGGGGGGACTCGGCTATACGAGCAGTACTTC. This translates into CASSDGGTRLYEQYF.

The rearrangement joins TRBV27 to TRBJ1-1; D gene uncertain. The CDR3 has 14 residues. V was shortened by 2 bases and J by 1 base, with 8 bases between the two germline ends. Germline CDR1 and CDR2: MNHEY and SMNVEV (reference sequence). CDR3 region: CASSLSFRNTEAFF. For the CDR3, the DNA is TGTGCCAGCAGTTTAAGTTTCAGGAACACTGAAGCTTTCTTT.

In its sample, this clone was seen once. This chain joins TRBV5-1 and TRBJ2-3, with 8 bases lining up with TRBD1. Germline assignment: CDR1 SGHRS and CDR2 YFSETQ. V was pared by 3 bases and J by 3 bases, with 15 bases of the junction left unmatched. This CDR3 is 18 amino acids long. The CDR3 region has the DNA TGCGCCAGCAGCTCGCTTCCAACCAGGGGGCTGACGACAGATACGCAGTATTTT. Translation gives CASSSLPTRGLTTDTQYF.

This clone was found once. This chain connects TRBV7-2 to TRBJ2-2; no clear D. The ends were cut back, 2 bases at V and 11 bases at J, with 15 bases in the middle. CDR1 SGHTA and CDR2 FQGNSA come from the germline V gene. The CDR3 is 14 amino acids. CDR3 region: CASSLIGRLQELFF. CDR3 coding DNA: TGTGCCAGCAGCTTAATCGGCAGGCTCCAAGAGCTGTTTTTT.

Written as DNA, the CDR3 is TGTGCCAGCAGTCCCCATAGCGGGGTTAGGGGAGAGACCCAGTACTTC. Protein: CASSPHSGVRGETQYF. This chain links TRBV6-6 with TRBJ2-5; 8 nucleotides agree with TRBD2. CDR1 MNHNY and CDR2 SVGAGI come from the germline V gene (reference sequence). The CDR3 extends over 16 amino acids. Trimming at V came to 5 bases and at J to 4 bases, leaving 12 bases not matched to a gene.

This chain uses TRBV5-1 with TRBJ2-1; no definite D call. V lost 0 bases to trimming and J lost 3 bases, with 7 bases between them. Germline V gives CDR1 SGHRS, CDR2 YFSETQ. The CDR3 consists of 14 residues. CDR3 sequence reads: CASSLAQRYNEQFF. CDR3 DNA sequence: TGCGCCAGCAGCTTGGCCCAACGCTACAATGAGCAGTTCTTC.

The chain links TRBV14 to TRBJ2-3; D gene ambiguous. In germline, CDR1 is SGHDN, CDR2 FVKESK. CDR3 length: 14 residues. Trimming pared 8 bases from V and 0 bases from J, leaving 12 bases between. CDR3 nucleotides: TGTGCCAGCGCTCCTTACATTAGCACAGATACGCAGTATTTT. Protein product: CASAPYISTDTQYF.

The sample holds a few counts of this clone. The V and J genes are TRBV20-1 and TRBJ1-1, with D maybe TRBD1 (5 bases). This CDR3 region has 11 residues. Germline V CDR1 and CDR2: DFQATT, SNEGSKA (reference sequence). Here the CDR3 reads CRARENTEAFF. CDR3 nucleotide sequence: TGCAGGGCCAGGGAAAACACTGAAGCTTTCTTT.

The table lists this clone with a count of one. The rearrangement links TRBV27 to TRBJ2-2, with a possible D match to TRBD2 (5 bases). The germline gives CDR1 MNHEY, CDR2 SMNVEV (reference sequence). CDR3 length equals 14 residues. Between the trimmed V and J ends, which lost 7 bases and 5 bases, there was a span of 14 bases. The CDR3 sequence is CASTSDSRTGELFF. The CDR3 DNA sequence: TGTGCCAGCACCTCGGACTCGAGGACCGGGGAGCTGTTTTTT.

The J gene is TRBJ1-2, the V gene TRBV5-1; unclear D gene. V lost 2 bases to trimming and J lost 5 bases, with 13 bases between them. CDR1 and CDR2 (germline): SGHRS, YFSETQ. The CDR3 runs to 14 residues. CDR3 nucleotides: TGCGCCAGCAGCTTAACCAATTCTCAATATGGCTACACCTTC. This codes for CASSLTNSQYGYTF.

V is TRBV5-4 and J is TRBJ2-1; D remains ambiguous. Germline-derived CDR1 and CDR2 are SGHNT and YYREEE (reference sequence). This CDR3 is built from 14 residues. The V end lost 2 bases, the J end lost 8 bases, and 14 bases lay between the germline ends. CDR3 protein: CASSFSSRWDEQFF. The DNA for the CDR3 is TGTGCCAGCAGCTTTTCCTCTAGGTGGGATGAGCAGTTCTTC.